Following are 8 T cell receptor beta chains from one sample sequenced in a study of blood T cell repertoires in COVID-19 (dated by TCRdb to about 2020). The protocol used for the library was the immunoSEQ multiplex PCR assay. TCRdb's version of the immuneACCESS table is confined to in-frame rearrangements and falls short of the full clone set. An unresolved V gene accounts for under half of the shortfall where checked; the remainder is of unknown origin. The sample includes about 180,000 clones, with about 88% observed a single time. Less than 3% of the sample is in the top ten clones. Sequencing input: peripheral blood. Receptors originate from a woman under 40 with active or convalescent COVID-19.

V is TRBV15 and J is TRBJ1-2; weak D call: TRBD1 (5 bases). The germline V gene encodes CDR1 LNHNV and CDR2 YYDKDF (reference sequence). Trimming took off 1 base at V and 2 bases at J, with 8 bases between the two ends. This CDR3 is 14 amino acids long. CDR3 nucleotide sequence: TGTGCCACCAGCAGAGGGGCAGGGAACTATGGCTACACCTTC. Translated: CATSRGAGNYGYTF.

This sequence joins TRBV6-5 and TRBJ2-1; TRBD1 matches at 7 bases. V lost 5 bases and J lost 7; bases outside the gene matches: 5. This CDR3 is 13 amino acids long. The germline CDR1 and CDR2 sequences are MNHEY and SVGAGI. The CDR3 DNA reads TGTGCCAGCAGTCGACAGGGTGTGAATGAGCAGTTCTTC. It yields the protein CASSRQGVNEQFF.

The J gene is TRBJ1-6, the V gene TRBV6-4, with D unclear. V was cut by 0 bases and J by 12 bases, with 15 bases left in between. The CDR3 is made up of 15 amino acids. CDR1 and CDR2 (germline): MRHNA, SNTAGT. The CDR3 protein is CASSDSPDFVRPLHF. The CDR3, as DNA: TGTGCCAGCAGTGACTCCCCCGATTTTGTGCGACCCCTCCACTTT.

The J gene is TRBJ1-1, the V gene TRBV27; D gene uncertain. CDR3 length equals 15 residues. Germline V gives CDR1 MNHEY, CDR2 SMNVEV (reference sequence). V was shortened by 1 base and J by 2 bases, with 11 bases between the two germline ends. CDR3 protein: CASSLLAGLNTEAFF. In DNA, the CDR3 is TGTGCCAGCAGTTTATTAGCAGGACTAAACACTGAAGCTTTCTTT.

The J gene is TRBJ1-6, the V gene TRBV24-1, with no clear D. Trimming removed 4 bases from V and 0 bases from J, with 12 bases in between. This CDR3 region has 17 residues. CDR1 and CDR2 (germline): KGHDR, SFDVKD. CDR3 region: CATSDLKQSSYNSPLHF. The CDR3 DNA follows: TGTGCCACCAGTGACCTAAAACAGAGCTCCTATAATTCACCCCTCCACTTT.

The chain couples TRBV6-5 to TRBJ1-2; 8 bases line up with TRBD1. V trimming: 0 bases; J trimming: 5 bases; junction bases outside the gene matches: 5. The CDR3 covers 15 residues. Germline V gene sequence: CDR1 MNHEY, CDR2 SVGAGI. The CDR3 DNA is TGTGCCAGCAGTTACTCGACCCGGACAGGGTATGGCTACACCTTC. Translation: CASSYSTRTGYGYTF.

The chain combines TRBV7-6 with TRBJ2-2; possible D gene TRBD1, 6 bases. Trimming removed 1 base at V and 9 bases at J, with 12 bases between. CDR3 length equals 14 residues. Per the germline V gene, CDR1 is SGHVS and CDR2 is FNYEAQ. CDR3 DNA sequence: TGTGCCAGCAGCTTAGTTGCAGGGGCCCGGGAGCTGTTTTTT. Amino acids: CASSLVAGARELFF.

The rearrangement uses TRBV19 and TRBJ1-1; D ambiguous. Trimming stripped 7 bases from V and 0 bases from J, with 9 bases between. The CDR3 runs 13 residues. CDR1 and CDR2 from the germline V gene are LNHDA and SQIVND (reference sequence). This chain's CDR3 is CASKAGLNTEAFF. The CDR3 region has the DNA TGTGCCAGTAAGGCAGGTTTGAACACTGAAGCTTTCTTT.